The rows below give T cell receptor beta chains drawn from one sample of a study of T-cell memory formation after mild COVID-19. In TCRdb, the 5' RACE reads were re-called with MiXCR into one record per CDR3 protein. The sample records over 120,000 distinct CDR3 sequences, less than 20% being singletons. The sequencing input was PBMCs or a T cell subset sorted from them (not recorded which). These receptors originate from an adult woman who had mild COVID-19 (a few samples of this study predate the infection). Cell type and time point are not known. Each CDR3 is given with its conserved first and last residue. Fields, in order: J gene, D gene, clone size, V gene, CDR3 DNA, CDR3 protein. D genes are given only for firm matches. Clone size is not always given. Where it is, it says once, few, many or a class for expanded clones.

>TRBJ1-2|NA|NA|TRBV5-1
TGCGCCAGCAGCCCCTCGAGTGGACCGTCCTATGGCTACACCTTC
CASSPSSGPSYGYTF
>TRBJ1-4|NA|few|TRBV9
TGTGCCAGCAGCGTAGCCACAACTAATGAAAAACTGTTTTTT
CASSVATTNEKLFF
>TRBJ1-5|NA|few|TRBV20-1
TGCAGTGCTAGGATGGAAGGGGATAGCAATCAGCCCCAGCATTTT
CSARMEGDSNQPQHF
>TRBJ2-7|TRBD2|NA|TRBV5-5
TGTGCCAGCAGCAGCGGGGACTCCTACGAGCAGTACTTC
CASSSGDSYEQYF
>TRBJ1-2|NA|NA|TRBV29-1
TGCAGCGTTGGGGCCTCAGGGCTCTTCGGAGGCTACACCTTC
CSVGASGLFGGYTF
>TRBJ2-5|TRBD2|few|TRBV7-6
TGTGCCAGCAGTTCATATAGGGGACTAGCGGGAGGTGGTGAGACCCAGTACTTC
CASSSYRGLAGGGETQYF
>TRBJ2-7|NA|few|TRBV20-1
TGCAGTGCTCTTCTCGGGAGTTCCTACGAGCAGTACTTC
CSALLGSSYEQYF
>TRBJ2-2|NA|few|TRBV7-3
TGTGCCAGCAGCCCACAGGGCCCTGGCGGCGCCGGGGAGCTGTTTTTT
CASSPQGPGGAGELFF
>TRBJ2-2|NA|few|TRBV12-3/TRBV12-4
TGTGCCAGCAGTCCCGGAGACGGGGCCGGGGAGCTGTTTTTT
CASSPGDGAGELFF
>TRBJ2-7|TRBD1|few|TRBV19
TGTGCCAGTAGTAGGTCAGGGGGAAATCCCTACGAGCAGTACTTC
CASSRSGGNPYEQYF
>TRBJ2-3|NA|few|TRBV15
TGTGCCACCAGCAGAGATCGCGGAAGCACAGATACGCAGTATTTT
CATSRDRGSTDTQYF
>TRBJ1-2|NA|NA|TRBV5-6
TGTGCCAGCAGCTTGATAGGGGGACCTTACTATGGCTACACCTTC
CASSLIGGPYYGYTF
>TRBJ2-3|TRBD1|few|TRBV3-1
TGTGCCAGCCAGGACAGGAATATCGCAGATACGCAGTATTTT
CASQDRNIADTQYF
>TRBJ2-3|NA|many|TRBV24-1
TGTGCCACCAGTGACGAGGTTAATACGCAGTATTTT
CATSDEVNTQYF
>TRBJ2-3|NA|NA|TRBV18
TGTGCCAGCTCACGAGAAGCTAGCACAGATACGCAGTATTTT
CASSREASTDTQYF
>TRBJ1-1|NA|NA|TRBV12-3/TRBV12-4
TGTGCCAGCAGTTTCGGACACCCTCCGGCTGAAGCTTTCTTT
CASSFGHPPAEAFF
>TRBJ2-7|NA|NA|TRBV5-1
TGCGCCAGCAGCTTGGCCCTCGGGGAGTACGAGCAGTACTTC
CASSLALGEYEQYF
>TRBJ1-5|TRBD1|NA|TRBV6-6
TGTGCCAGCAGTGACAGGGACGTACGGCCCCAGCATTTT
CASSDRDVRPQHF
>TRBJ2-2|NA|NA|TRBV5-1
TGCGCCAGCAGCAACTCCGGGACACCGAACACCGGGGAGCTGTTTTTT
CASSNSGTPNTGELFF
>TRBJ2-3|NA|NA|TRBV20-1
TGCAGTGCTATTCAAGCCGGGAGTTGGCGCGCAGATACGCAGTATTTT
CSAIQAGSWRADTQYF
>TRBJ1-5|NA|few|TRBV7-2
TGTGCCAGCAGCTACAGGGATAATCAGCCCCAGCATTTT
CASSYRDNQPQHF
>TRBJ2-3|TRBD1|few|TRBV7-9
TGTGCCAGCAGCCCGAGGGGGCCCGATACGCAGTATTTT
CASSPRGPDTQYF
>TRBJ2-3|TRBD2|NA|TRBV20-1
TGCAGTGCTCGGGCCCTCCTTGGTACCCCCAGCGGGAGGTACACAGATACGCAGTATTTT
CSARALLGTPSGRYTDTQYF
>TRBJ2-7|NA|NA|TRBV6-1
TGTGCCAGCAGTGAAGGGGGGGAAGGCTACGAGCAGTACTTC
CASSEGGEGYEQYF
>TRBJ2-1|TRBD2|few|TRBV12-3/TRBV12-4
TGTGCCAGCAGTCCACTCCCGGGACTAGCGGGACTATATGAGCAGTTCTTC
CASSPLPGLAGLYEQFF
>TRBJ2-5|TRBD1|few|TRBV5-1
TGCGCCAGCAGCGTGGGAGGGACAGGGAATCAAGAGACCCAGTACTTC
CASSVGGTGNQETQYF
>TRBJ2-7|NA|many|TRBV5-5
TGTGCCAGCAGTATGTACCCCAACGAGCAGTACTTC
CASSMYPNEQYF
>TRBJ1-2|NA|NA|TRBV5-1
TGCGCCAGCAGCCAGGGCCCTCAGAAGGACTATGGCTACACCTTC
CASSQGPQKDYGYTF
>TRBJ2-1|NA|NA|TRBV18
TGTGCCAGCTCACATGACAGAAACTACAATGAGCAGTTCTTC
CASSHDRNYNEQFF
>TRBJ2-5|NA|NA|TRBV2
TGTGCCAGCAGTGACTTGGGTGGGACGTACGAGACCCAGTACTTC
CASSDLGGTYETQYF